These T cell receptor beta chains were read from a single sample in a study of T cells in Graves' hyperthyroidism and ophthalmopathy. TCRdb analysed the multiplex PCR reads with MiXCR anew, one entry per CDR3 protein. The sample lists about 360,000 distinct CDR3 sequences, approximately 13% seen once, with over 8.5% in the top ten. The material sequenced was blood. The receptors were gathered from a woman between 18 and 30 years old with Graves' hyperthyroidism. The CDR3 runs from the conserved cysteine through the conserved F or W. A D gene is named only where the DNA matches it firmly. For some rows the clone size is stated as once, few or many, or as a class when expanded; others skip it.

D gene,V gene,J gene,clone size,CDR3 protein,CDR3 DNA
TRBD2,TRBV20-1,TRBJ2-7,-,CSARDRAGAYEQYF,TGCAGTGCTAGAGATAGGGCGGGAGCTTACGAGCAGTACTTC
TRBD2,TRBV20-1,TRBJ2-1,many,CSALPRTSYNEQFF,TGCAGTGCCTTGCCCAGGACTAGCTATAATGAGCAGTTCTTC
TRBD1,TRBV7-9,TRBJ1-2,few,CASSLGDRGGYTF,TGTGCCAGCAGCTTAGGAGACAGGGGGGGCTACACCTTC
-,TRBV7-7,TRBJ2-1,many,CASSSSVASYNEQFF,TGTGCTAGCAGCAGTAGCGTGGCCTCCTACAATGAGCAGTTCTTC
-,TRBV14,TRBJ2-3,-,CASSHLGQILDTQYF,TGTGCCAGCAGCCACCTAGGACAGATTTTGGATACGCAGTATTTT
-,TRBV12-3/TRBV12-4,TRBJ2-7,many,CASSSSRSGFYELDGHEQYF,TGTGCCAGCAGTTCCTCCCGGTCAGGGTTTTATGAACTGGATGGTCACGAGCAGTACTTC
TRBD2,TRBV2,TRBJ2-2,-,CASRASGGYTGELFF,TGTGCCAGCAGAGCTAGCGGGGGCTACACCGGGGAGCTGTTTTTT
TRBD1,TRBV20-1,TRBJ2-3,-,CSAPGQGNTDTQYF,TGCAGTGCTCCTGGACAGGGGAACACAGATACGCAGTATTTT
-,TRBV19,TRBJ1-2,-,CASSEGNLAPSAGYTF,TGTGCCAGTTCCGAGGGGAACCTAGCCCCTTCTGCTGGCTACACCTTC
-,TRBV19,TRBJ1-5,-,CASKGGRHQPQHF,TGTGCCAGTAAGGGAGGACGTCACCAGCCCCAGCATTTT
TRBD1,TRBV11-2,TRBJ2-1,many,CASRPLGQGFLHEQFF,TGTGCCAGCAGGCCCCTCGGACAGGGGTTTTTGCATGAGCAGTTCTTC
-,TRBV5-1,TRBJ2-6,few,CASSLDWTANSGANVLTF,TGCGCCAGCAGCTTGGACTGGACAGCTAACTCTGGGGCCAACGTCCTGACTTTC
-,TRBV4-1,TRBJ1-2,few,CASSQDPRDPTGYGYTF,TGCGCCAGCAGCCAAGATCCTCGGGACCCTACGGGCTATGGCTACACCTTC
-,TRBV27,TRBJ2-7,-,CASRYRYSSYEQYF,TGTGCCAGCAGATACAGATATAGCTCCTACGAGCAGTACTTC
TRBD1,TRBV19,TRBJ1-5,many,CAKITTGQGRKPQHF,TGTGCCAAGATTACGACGGGACAGGGAAGGAAGCCCCAGCATTTT
-,TRBV28,TRBJ1-5,many,CASSLSQGYSNQPQHF,TGTGCCAGCAGTTTATCGCAGGGGTATAGCAATCAGCCCCAGCATTTT
-,TRBV9,TRBJ2-2,-,CASSAESWTAPNTGELFF,TGTGCCAGCAGCGCGGAGAGCTGGACGGCGCCTAACACCGGGGAGCTGTTTTTT
-,TRBV18,TRBJ1-1,many,CASSPRGLKMNTEAFF,TGTGCCAGCTCACCACGGGGACTCAAAATGAACACTGAAGCTTTCTTT
-,TRBV4-2,TRBJ1-2,-,CASSQGLSRRAYGYTF,TGTGCCAGCAGCCAAGGACTTAGCAGGCGTGCCTATGGCTACACCTTC
-,TRBV6-1,TRBJ2-3,many,CASSVSSAADTQYF,TGTGCCAGCAGTGTTTCGAGCGCGGCAGATACGCAGTATTTT
TRBD1,TRBV6-6,TRBJ2-7,few,CASSYLHPGQGAGEQYF,TGTGCCAGCAGTTACTTACACCCCGGACAGGGGGCGGGTGAGCAGTACTTC
-,TRBV28,TRBJ1-5,many,CASSTGPIYSNQPQHF,TGTGCCAGCAGTACCGGACCCATTTATAGCAATCAGCCCCAGCATTTT
TRBD2,TRBV2,TRBJ2-7,-,CASSDLAGAPGEQYF,TGTGCCAGCAGTGATTTAGCGGGGGCACCGGGGGAGCAGTACTTC
-,TRBV3-1,TRBJ2-7,many,CASSPTGFDRAYEQYF,TGTGCCAGCAGCCCCACAGGGTTCGATCGGGCCTACGAGCAGTACTTC
TRBD2,TRBV20-1,TRBJ2-1,many,CSARRTLAGGPPEQFF,TGCAGTGCTCGGAGGACGCTAGCGGGAGGGCCACCTGAGCAGTTCTTC
TRBD2,TRBV20-1,TRBJ2-3,many,CSAPTSGRDTQYF,TGCAGTGCACCGACTAGCGGGAGAGATACGCAGTATTTT
-,TRBV20-1,TRBJ2-3,many,CSYWTTKGTDTQYF,TGCAGTTATTGGACTACAAAAGGGACAGATACGCAGTATTTT
-,TRBV12-5,TRBJ2-1,many,CASGLLGSKFF,TGTGCTAGTGGTTTGTTAGGGAGTAAGTTCTTC
-,TRBV28,TRBJ2-7,many,CASNLAQGGDEQYF,TGTGCCAGCAATTTAGCCCAGGGCGGGGACGAGCAGTACTTC
-,TRBV27,TRBJ2-2,few,CASRKQRITGELFF,TGTGCCAGCAGAAAACAGAGAATCACCGGGGAGCTGTTTTTT
TRBD2,TRBV4-1,TRBJ2-4,few,CASSQALLAGGPLMAKNIQYF,TGCGCCAGCAGCCAAGCCCTACTAGCGGGAGGGCCTTTGATGGCCAAAAACATTCAGTACTTC
TRBD2,TRBV5-6,TRBJ2-4,-,CASSLKRLAGDGNIQYF,TGTGCCAGCAGCTTGAAGAGACTAGCGGGAGATGGGAACATTCAGTACTTC
-,TRBV7-3,TRBJ1-6,-,CASSPIPF,TGTGCCAGCAGCCCCATCCCCTTT
-,TRBV7-6,TRBJ2-1,many,CASSRGGSGSYNEQFF,TGTGCCAGCAGCCGTGGGGGGTCGGGCTCCTACAATGAGCAGTTCTTC
-,TRBV20-1,TRBJ1-6,few,CSAREAALPYNSPLHF,TGCAGTGCTAGAGAGGCAGCGTTGCCGTATAATTCACCCCTCCACTTT
TRBD1,TRBV7-9,TRBJ2-5,many,CASSWDRYQETQYF,TGTGCCAGCAGCTGGGACAGGTACCAAGAGACCCAGTACTTC
-,TRBV7-8,TRBJ1-4,few,CASSWGAREKLFF,TGTGCCAGCAGCTGGGGTGCGAGGGAAAAACTGTTTTTT
TRBD1,TRBV6-1,TRBJ1-5,many,CASSSGTGINQPQHF,TGTGCCAGCAGTTCCGGGACAGGGATCAATCAGCCCCAGCATTTT
-,TRBV6-2/TRBV6-3,TRBJ1-5,many,CASSGLNSNQPQHF,TGTGCCAGCAGTGGACTTAATAGCAATCAGCCCCAGCATTTT
-,TRBV4-2,TRBJ2-2,-,CASSRMDHLALNTGELFF,TGTGCCAGCAGCCGCATGGATCATCTAGCCCTTAACACCGGGGAGCTGTTTTTT
-,TRBV12-3/TRBV12-4,TRBJ1-2,many,CASKEGGGYGYTF,TGTGCCAGCAAAGAGGGGGGAGGCTATGGCTACACCTTC
-,TRBV6-1,TRBJ1-5,many,CASSEEEGRGSPQHF,TGTGCCAGCAGTGAAGAAGAGGGTCGGGGATCGCCCCAGCATTTT
-,TRBV27,TRBJ2-7,-,CASSLSGSAGEQYF,TGTGCCAGCAGTTTATCCGGGTCTGCGGGAGAGCAGTACTTC
TRBD1,TRBV6-1,TRBJ1-1,-,CASKPGQGGAEAFF,TGTGCCAGCAAACCCGGACAGGGAGGGGCTGAAGCTTTCTTT
-,TRBV20-1,TRBJ2-5,many,CSARAGGGETQYF,TGCAGTGCTAGGGCAGGGGGGGGAGAGACCCAGTACTTC
TRBD2,TRBV7-2,TRBJ2-7,many,CASSSASGSAYEQYF,TGTGCCAGCAGCTCGGCTAGCGGGTCAGCCTACGAGCAGTACTTC